A selection of T cell receptor beta chains follows, all from one sample in a study of CD8 T cells in Susac syndrome. TCRdb called the immunoSEQ multiplex PCR reads again in MiXCR, with one record for every CDR3 protein. The profile shows over 130,000 distinct CDR3 sequences, roughly 94% of them singletons. The sequencing input was CD4+ T cells from PBMCs. The source is a human donor with Susac syndrome. CDR3s include the opening cysteine and the closing phenylalanine or tryptophan. The D gene is left open where the match is weak. Where a row states a size, it is once, few, many or the class of an expanded clone; other rows omit it.

TRBJ1-1	.	TRBV30	.	TGTGCCTGGAGGCCCCGCGGGGGCTCCACTGAAGCTTTCTTT	CAWRPRGGSTEAFF
TRBJ1-2	few	TRBV20-1	.	TGCAGTGCTAGGACAGATGGCTACACCTTC	CSARTDGYTF
TRBJ2-1	.	TRBV20-1	TRBD2	TGCAGTGCCCTCAGGACTAGCGGGAGCAATGAGCAGTTCTTC	CSALRTSGSNEQFF
TRBJ2-1	.	TRBV24-1	TRBD2	TGTGCCACCAGTGATTTTGACGGGACTACGTACAATGAGCAGTTCTTC	CATSDFDGTTYNEQFF
TRBJ2-1	.	TRBV27	TRBD2	TGTGCCAGCAGTTTAAGAGGACTAGCGGGATCCCATTCCTACAATGAGCAGTTCTTC	CASSLRGLAGSHSYNEQFF
TRBJ2-2	.	TRBV15	.	TGTGCCACCAGCAGACAGAAGAACACCGGGGAGCTGTTTTTT	CATSRQKNTGELFF
TRBJ1-2	.	TRBV3-1	.	TGTGCCAGCAGCCCTTTCTCGGGCAGGGAGCATGGCTACACCTTC	CASSPFSGREHGYTF
TRBJ2-7	once	TRBV2	.	TGTGCCAGCAGTGAGGCCACCTCCTACGAGCAGTACTTC	CASSEATSYEQYF
TRBJ2-5	.	TRBV18	TRBD1	TGTGCCAGCTCCCCCGGGACAGGGAAGGAGACCCAGTACTTC	CASSPGTGKETQYF
TRBJ2-1	.	TRBV18	TRBD1	TGTGCCAGCTCCCGGGGACAGGGGGCGGTCGATGAGCAGTTCTTC	CASSRGQGAVDEQFF
TRBJ1-2	.	TRBV20-1	.	TGCAGTGCTAGAGATCGGCTTAACGTCGGCTACACCTTC	CSARDRLNVGYTF
TRBJ2-3	.	TRBV30	TRBD1	TGTGCCTGCAACCGACAGGGAGCAGATACGCAGTATTTT	CACNRQGADTQYF
TRBJ1-2	.	TRBV25-1	.	TGTGCCAGCAGTGAATCCGGGGGGCCGCGCGGCTACACCTTC	CASSESGGPRGYTF
TRBJ2-7	.	TRBV7-2	TRBD1	TGTGCCAGCAGCTCCCGGACAGGGGGCGGCTACGAGCAGTACTTC	CASSSRTGGGYEQYF
TRBJ1-1	.	TRBV3-1	.	TGTGCCAGCAGCCAAGGACGGAGTGAAGCTTTCTTT	CASSQGRSEAFF
TRBJ2-5	.	TRBV5-5	TRBD2	TGTGCCAGCAGCTCGGGACTAAGCCAAGAGACCCAGTACTTC	CASSSGLSQETQYF
TRBJ1-1	.	TRBV19	.	TGTGCCAGTAGTATGGGAGAGAACACTGAAGCTTTCTTT	CASSMGENTEAFF
TRBJ1-4	once	TRBV18	.	TGTGCCAGCTCAGATCCATACAGGACTGCTAATGAAAAACTGTTTTTT	CASSDPYRTANEKLFF
TRBJ1-1	.	TRBV29-1	.	TGCAGCGGGGCGCCGGGCAGGGACACTGAAGCTTTCTTT	CSGAPGRDTEAFF
TRBJ1-2	.	TRBV29-1	TRBD1	TGCAGCGCCCAGACAGGGTTGGGCTATGGCTACACCTTC	CSAQTGLGYGYTF
TRBJ1-1	.	TRBV24-1	TRBD1	TGTGCCACAAAAAGACAGGGACCTTACACTGAAGCTTTCTTT	CATKRQGPYTEAFF
TRBJ2-3	.	TRBV30	.	TGTGCCGCCCGGAGCACAGATACGCAGTATTTT	CAARSTDTQYF
TRBJ2-7	.	TRBV29-1	.	TGCAGCGTGAATGGGGAGACCGAGCAGTACTTC	CSVNGETEQYF
TRBJ2-3	few	TRBV30	.	TGTGCCTGGTCAGGCACAGATACGCAGTATTTT	CAWSGTDTQYF
TRBJ1-5	once	TRBV30	.	TGTGCCTGGAGTGCCACAGGTCAGCCCCAGCATTTT	CAWSATGQPQHF
TRBJ1-5	once	TRBV5-1	.	TGCGCCAGCAGCTTGTCCGGATATAGCAATCAGCCCCAGCATTTT	CASSLSGYSNQPQHF
TRBJ1-2	.	TRBV20-1	.	TGCAGTGCTAGAGATGGGCCAACTCCGAGCTATGGCTACACCTTC	CSARDGPTPSYGYTF
TRBJ2-4	.	TRBV7-9	.	TGTGCCAGCAGCTTAGCCCCTTGGCACATTCAGTACTTC	CASSLAPWHIQYF
TRBJ1-3	.	TRBV7-2	.	TGTGCCAGCAGCCCGGTCAAGGGCTCTGGAAACACCATATATTTT	CASSPVKGSGNTIYF
TRBJ1-2	.	TRBV28	.	TGTGCCAGCAGTCACGGGACACTCTATGGCTACACCTTC	CASSHGTLYGYTF
TRBJ2-3	.	TRBV15	TRBD2	TGTGCCACCAGCAGAGTGGGCGGACTAGCGGCCTCCACAGATACGCAGTATTTT	CATSRVGGLAASTDTQYF
TRBJ1-5	once	TRBV4-1	.	TGCGCCAGCAGCCAAGCAGAGGAGCCCCAGCATTTT	CASSQAEEPQHF
TRBJ2-7	.	TRBV5-1	TRBD2	TGCGCCAGCAGCTTGGAGGCTAGCGGGGGGGCCGCGCAGTACTTC	CASSLEASGGAAQYF
TRBJ2-1	.	TRBV25-1	TRBD1	TGTGCCAGCAGTGACAGGGAGGGACAGGGGTCCAACAATGAGCAGTTCTTC	CASSDREGQGSNNEQFF
TRBJ1-1	few	TRBV30	TRBD1	TGTGCCTGGAGTAGGACAGGAACTATGAACACTGAAGCTTTCTTT	CAWSRTGTMNTEAFF
TRBJ2-1	.	TRBV30	.	TGTGCCTGGAGTAAGGGGTATGGGGAGCAGTTCTTC	CAWSKGYGEQFF
TRBJ1-1	.	TRBV6-2/TRBV6-3	.	TGTGCCAGCAGTTACGTCAACACTGAAGCTTTCTTT	CASSYVNTEAFF
TRBJ2-5	.	TRBV12-3/TRBV12-4	.	TGTGCCAGCAGTTTTTACAGAGCAGAGACCCAGTACTTC	CASSFYRAETQYF
TRBJ1-1	.	TRBV30	.	TGTGCCTGGAGTCTCGGGTGGAGAACTGAAGCTTTCTTT	CAWSLGWRTEAFF
TRBJ2-2	.	TRBV29-1	.	TGCAGCGCGGAGGGGCCGAACACCGGGGAGCTGTTTTTT	CSAEGPNTGELFF
TRBJ2-7	once	TRBV30	TRBD2	TGTGCCTGGACCCGACAACCCGGGGGGACCTACGAGCAGTACTTC	CAWTRQPGGTYEQYF
TRBJ1-4	.	TRBV19	.	TGTGCCAGTAGTATACCAACAGGATCCAGGGAGAAACTGTTTTTT	CASSIPTGSREKLFF
TRBJ2-1	.	TRBV29-1	.	TGCAGCGTTCGGCCGTTCTCCTACAATGAGCAGTTCTTC	CSVRPFSYNEQFF
TRBJ2-3	.	TRBV5-1	.	TGCGCCAGCAGACAAGGGGCGAGCACAGATACGCAGTATTTT	CASRQGASTDTQYF
TRBJ2-2	.	TRBV4-1	.	TGCGCCAGCAGCCAAGGACTAGTTTCCACCGGGGAGCTGTTTTTT	CASSQGLVSTGELFF